The source of this TCR beta chain is a study of PD-L1 blockade in urothelial cancer. The CDR3 is 16 residues long. The germline CDR1 and CDR2 sequences are LNHNV and YYDKDF (reference sequence). The V segment lost 3 bases and the J segment 10 bases; nucleotides outside the gene matches: 10. Sequencing was performed with immunoSEQ multiplex PCR; in TCRdb, only in-frame clones are kept and a portion is missing. The data contain approximately 71,000 clones, about 89% of them singletons. This TCR derives from a man aged 55-75 years with urothelial cancer. The sample consisted of PBMCs, taken around atezolizumab (anti-PD-L1) treatment. The rearrangement links TRBV15 to TRBJ1-6; 9 bases agree with TRBD1. The CDR3 region is CATSSPGTGLGSPLHF. CDR3 sequence (DNA): TGTGCCACCAGCAGCCCCGGGACAGGGTTAGGCTCACCCCTCCACTTT.